This T cell receptor beta chain was captured by sequencing in a study of cytomegalovirus exposure and HLA in healthy donors. Sequencing used immunoSEQ multiplex PCR; TCRdb keeps in-frame clones, though not all of them. The sample shows 70,000 to 95,000 clones, over 85% of them seen only once. Regarding the study as a whole: It was about 150 TCR beta chains that were listed as cytomegalovirus-associated. Most TCR sequences proved rare, with some public TCRs found in many donors.

V trimming: 0 bases; J trimming: 8 bases; junction bases outside the gene matches: 5. This CDR3 spans 14 amino acids. Germline CDR1 is SGHTA and CDR2 is FQGNSA. Comment on this clone: No antigen is known for it.

The chain employs TRBV7-2 and TRBJ1-2; 8 bases are shared with TRBD1. The sequence was collected from a woman between 25 and 40 years old in good health and CMV-seronegative. Sequencing used PBMCs. CDR3 nucleotide sequence: TGTGCCAGCAGCTTAGCCGGACAGGGTGAGGGCTACACCTTC. Its protein is CASSLAGQGEGYTF.